The source of this T cell receptor beta chain is a study of CD8 T cells in acute hepatitis C reinfection. Germline values: CDR1 LNHNV, CDR2 YYDKDF (reference sequence). This CDR3 spans 15 amino acids. V lost 8 bases, J lost 4 bases, and 18 bases lay in between. General study points: TRBV04 and TRBV06 were preferentially used in all groups, not explained by naive pool overrepresentation. Diversity was high, without significant differences between resolver and chronic groups.

TCRdb keeps only in-frame clones here, not all; method: immunoSEQ multiplex PCR. The sample holds 1,200 or so clones, roughly 60% seen once. The sample's time point: at least 347 days after estimated infection, following spontaneous clearance. Sequencing of hepatitis C virus-specific cells was done ex vivo rather than after in vitro expansion. The sequence was obtained from a man in his forties who spontaneously cleared hepatitis C infection. The input for sequencing was HCV NS3-1073 tetramer-sorted CD8+ T cells from PBMCs, taken at follow-up. The genes are TRBV15 and TRBJ2-1; D is ambiguous. The CDR3 bases are TGTGCCACCGGCATTTTAACTGGTGGGTACAATGAGCAGTTCTTC. Protein: CATGILTGGYNEQFF.